Included here is one T cell receptor beta chain sequence, with context. Antigen specificity is unknown. This record belongs to a study of cytotoxic CD8 clonotypes in ibrutinib-treated CLL. Overall study: Within the patient group, about a dozen were relapsed/refractory and fewer than 16 treatment-naive, and 17 were IGHV unmutated. Findings of the study overall: Timing of sampling differed between sustained-remission and progressing patients.

Measured with immunoSEQ multiplex PCR; TCRdb has only the in-frame clones, and not every one. The table lists around 53,000 clones, approximately 54% of them singletons. V was shortened by 0 bases and J by 5 bases, with 2 bases between the two germline ends. CDR1 is MNHEY, CDR2 SVGAGI, per germline. The CDR3 extends over 12 amino acids. The TCR was taken from a human donor with chronic lymphocytic leukemia. This specimen was PBMCs, taken at disease progression, from a patient treated with ibrutinib. The V gene is TRBV6-5, the J gene TRBJ2-1, with D unclear. CDR3 sequence: CASSYSNNEQFF. The CDR3 DNA is TGTGCCAGCAGTTACTCGAACAATGAGCAGTTCTTC.